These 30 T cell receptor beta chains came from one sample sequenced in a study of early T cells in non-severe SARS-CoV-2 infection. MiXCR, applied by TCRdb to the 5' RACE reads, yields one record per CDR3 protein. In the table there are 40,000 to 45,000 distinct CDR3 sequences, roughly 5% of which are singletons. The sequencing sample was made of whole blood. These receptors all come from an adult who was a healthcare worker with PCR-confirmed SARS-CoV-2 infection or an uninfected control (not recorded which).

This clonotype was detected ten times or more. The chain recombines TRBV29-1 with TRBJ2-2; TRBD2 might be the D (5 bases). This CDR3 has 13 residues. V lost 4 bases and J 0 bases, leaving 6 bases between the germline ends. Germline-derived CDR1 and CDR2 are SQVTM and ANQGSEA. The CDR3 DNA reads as TGCAGCGTTGCGGGGTCGAACACCGGGGAGCTGTTTTTT. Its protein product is CSVAGSNTGELFF.

The DNA for the CDR3 is TGTGCCAGCAGTTACGGCCAGGTAAACACTGAAGCTTTCTTT. Protein sequence: CASSYGQVNTEAFF. The chain links TRBV6-6 to TRBJ1-1; D is uncertain. This CDR3 has 14 amino acids. V shed 2 bases and J shed 2 bases, with 9 bases lying between them. Germline values: CDR1 MNHNY, CDR2 SVGAGI (reference sequence).

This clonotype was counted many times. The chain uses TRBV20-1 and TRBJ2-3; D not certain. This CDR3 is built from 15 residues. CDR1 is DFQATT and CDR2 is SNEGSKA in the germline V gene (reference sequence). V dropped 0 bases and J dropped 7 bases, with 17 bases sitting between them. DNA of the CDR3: TGCAGTGCTAGAGACACTGACTTCGGCAAGAATACGCAGTATTTT. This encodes CSARDTDFGKNTQYF.

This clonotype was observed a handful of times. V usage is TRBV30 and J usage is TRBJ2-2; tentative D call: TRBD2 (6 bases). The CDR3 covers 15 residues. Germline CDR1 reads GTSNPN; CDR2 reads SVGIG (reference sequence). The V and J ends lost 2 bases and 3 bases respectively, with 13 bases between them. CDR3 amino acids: CAWSPSGLDTGELFF. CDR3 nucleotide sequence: TGTGCCTGGAGTCCCAGCGGGCTAGACACCGGGGAGCTGTTTTTT.

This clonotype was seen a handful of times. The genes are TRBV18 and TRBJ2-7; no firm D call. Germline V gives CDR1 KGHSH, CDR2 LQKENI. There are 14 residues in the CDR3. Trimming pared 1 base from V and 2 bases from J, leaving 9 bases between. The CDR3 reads CASSPLDGTYEQYF. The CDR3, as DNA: TGTGCCAGCTCACCACTGGACGGTACCTACGAGCAGTACTTC.

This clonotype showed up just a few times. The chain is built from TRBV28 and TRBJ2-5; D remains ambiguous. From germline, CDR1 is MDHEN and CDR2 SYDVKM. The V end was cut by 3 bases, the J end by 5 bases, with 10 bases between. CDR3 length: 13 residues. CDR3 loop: CASSFQTLETQYF. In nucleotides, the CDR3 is TGTGCCAGCAGTTTCCAGACACTGGAGACCCAGTACTTC. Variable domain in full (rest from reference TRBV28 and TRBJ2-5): DVKVTQSSRYLVKRTGEKVFLECVQDMDHENMFWYRQDPGLGLRLIYFSYDVKMKEKGDIPEGYSVSREKKERFSLILESASTNQTSMYLCASSFQTLETQYFGPGTRLLVL.

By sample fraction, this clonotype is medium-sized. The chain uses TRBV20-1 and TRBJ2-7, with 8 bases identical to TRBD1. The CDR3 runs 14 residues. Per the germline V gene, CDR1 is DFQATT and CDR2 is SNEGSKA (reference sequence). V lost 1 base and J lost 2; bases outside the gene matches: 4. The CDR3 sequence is CSARAGGDTYEQYF. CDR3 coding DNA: TGCAGTGCTAGAGCAGGGGGCGACACCTACGAGCAGTACTTC.

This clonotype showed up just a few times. The CDR3 DNA sequence: TGCAGTGCCAGGGGGGGGAACACTGAAGCTTTCTTT. It yields the protein CSARGGNTEAFF. The rearrangement joins TRBV20-1 to TRBJ1-1; 7 bases match TRBD1. Germline V gene sequence: CDR1 DFQATT, CDR2 SNEGSKA (reference sequence). J lost 1 base, V lost 6 bases, and 2 bases had no gene match. This CDR3 spans 12 amino acids.

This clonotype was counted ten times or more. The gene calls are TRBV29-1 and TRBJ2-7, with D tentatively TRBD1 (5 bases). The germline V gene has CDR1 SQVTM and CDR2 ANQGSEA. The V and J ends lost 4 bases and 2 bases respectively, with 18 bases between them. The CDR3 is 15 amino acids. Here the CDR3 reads CSVVWGSRTTYEQYF. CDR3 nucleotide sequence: TGCAGCGTTGTATGGGGCTCCCGGACGACCTACGAGCAGTACTTC.

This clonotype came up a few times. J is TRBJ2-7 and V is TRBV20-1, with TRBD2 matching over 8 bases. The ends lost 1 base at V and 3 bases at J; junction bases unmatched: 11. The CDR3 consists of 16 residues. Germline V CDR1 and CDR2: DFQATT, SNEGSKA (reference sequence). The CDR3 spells CSARAGKRAGVYEQYF. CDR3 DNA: TGCAGTGCTAGAGCGGGAAAACGAGCGGGAGTCTACGAGCAGTACTTC.

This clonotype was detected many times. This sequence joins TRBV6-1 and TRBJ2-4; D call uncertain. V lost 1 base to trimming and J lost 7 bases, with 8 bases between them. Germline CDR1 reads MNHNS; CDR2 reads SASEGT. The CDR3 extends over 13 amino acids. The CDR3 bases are TGTGCCAGCAGTGAAGGTAGCTGGAACATTCAGTACTTC. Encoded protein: CASSEGSWNIQYF.

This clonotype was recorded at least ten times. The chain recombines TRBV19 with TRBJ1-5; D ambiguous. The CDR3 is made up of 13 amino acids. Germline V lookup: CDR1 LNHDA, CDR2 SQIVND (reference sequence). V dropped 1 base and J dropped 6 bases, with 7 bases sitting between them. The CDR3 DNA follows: TGTGCCAGTAGTATAGCAAAGGTTCAGCCCCAGCATTTT. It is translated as CASSIAKVQPQHF.

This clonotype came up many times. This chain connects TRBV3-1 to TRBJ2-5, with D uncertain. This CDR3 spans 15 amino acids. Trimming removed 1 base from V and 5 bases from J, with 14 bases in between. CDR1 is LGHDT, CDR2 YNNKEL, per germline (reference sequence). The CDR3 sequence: CASSQGGTVRETQYF. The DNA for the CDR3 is TGTGCCAGCAGCCAAGGAGGTACCGTACGGGAGACCCAGTACTTC.

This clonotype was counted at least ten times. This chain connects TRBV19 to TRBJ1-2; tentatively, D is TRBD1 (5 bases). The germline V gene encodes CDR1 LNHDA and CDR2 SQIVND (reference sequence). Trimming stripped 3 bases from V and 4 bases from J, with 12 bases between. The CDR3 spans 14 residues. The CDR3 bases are TGTGCCAGTAGTATCTCAGGGACCGGCTATGGCTACACCTTC. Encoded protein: CASSISGTGYGYTF. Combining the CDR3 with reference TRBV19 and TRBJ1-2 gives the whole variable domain DGGITQSPKYLFRKEGQNVTLSCEQNLNHDAMYWYRQDPGQGLRLIYYSQIVNDFQKGDIAEGYSVSREKKESFPLTVTSAQKNPTAFYLCASSISGTGYGYTFGSGTRLTVV.

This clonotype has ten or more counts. The CDR3 DNA is TGTGCCACCAGTGATTTTCCCACTTCGGTTGAGCAGTTCTTC. The encoded protein is CATSDFPTSVEQFF. The chain recombines TRBV24-1 with TRBJ2-1; D unclear. Germline V gene data show CDR1 as KGHDR and CDR2 as SFDVKD. The V end was cut by 1 base, the J end by 9 bases, with 12 bases between. The CDR3 spans 14 residues.

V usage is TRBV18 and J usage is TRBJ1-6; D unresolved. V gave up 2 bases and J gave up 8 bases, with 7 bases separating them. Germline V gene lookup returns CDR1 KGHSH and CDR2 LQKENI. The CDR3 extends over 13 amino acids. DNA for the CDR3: TGTGCCAGCTCACCATTGCAGGATTCACCCCTCCACTTT. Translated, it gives CASSPLQDSPLHF.

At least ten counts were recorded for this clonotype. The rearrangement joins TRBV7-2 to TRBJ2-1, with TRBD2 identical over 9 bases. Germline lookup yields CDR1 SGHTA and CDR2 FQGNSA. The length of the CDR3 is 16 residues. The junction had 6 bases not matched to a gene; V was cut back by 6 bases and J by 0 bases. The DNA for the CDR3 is TGTGCCAGCAGAGCGAGCGGGGGGCTCTCCTACAATGAGCAGTTCTTC. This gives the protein CASRASGGLSYNEQFF.

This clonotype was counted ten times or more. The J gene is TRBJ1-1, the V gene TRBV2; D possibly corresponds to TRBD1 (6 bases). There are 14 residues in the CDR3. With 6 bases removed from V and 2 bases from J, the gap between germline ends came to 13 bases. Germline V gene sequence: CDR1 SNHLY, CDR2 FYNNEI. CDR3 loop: CASRTSGVNTEAFF. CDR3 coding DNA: TGTGCCAGCAGAACTTCAGGGGTAAACACTGAAGCTTTCTTT.

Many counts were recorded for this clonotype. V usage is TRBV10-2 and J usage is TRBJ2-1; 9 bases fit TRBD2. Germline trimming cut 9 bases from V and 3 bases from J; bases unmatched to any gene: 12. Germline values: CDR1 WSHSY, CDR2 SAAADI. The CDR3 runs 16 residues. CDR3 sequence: CASLKNSGSIYNEQFF. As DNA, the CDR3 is TGCGCCAGTTTAAAAAATAGCGGGAGTATCTACAATGAGCAGTTCTTC.

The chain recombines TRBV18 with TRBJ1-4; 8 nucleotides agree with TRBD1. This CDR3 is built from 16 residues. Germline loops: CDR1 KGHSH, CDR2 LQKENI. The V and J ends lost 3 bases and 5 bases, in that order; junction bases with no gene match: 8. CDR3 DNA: TGTGCCAGCTCACCTACAGATCAGGGGGCAAATGAAAAACTGTTTTTT. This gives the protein CASSPTDQGANEKLFF.

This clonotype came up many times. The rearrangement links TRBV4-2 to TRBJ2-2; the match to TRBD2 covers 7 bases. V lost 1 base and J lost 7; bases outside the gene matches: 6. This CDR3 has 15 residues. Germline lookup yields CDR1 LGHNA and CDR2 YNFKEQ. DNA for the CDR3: TGTGCCAGCAGCCAAGTTATGCCGGGGGGCGGGGAGCTGTTTTTT. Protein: CASSQVMPGGGELFF.

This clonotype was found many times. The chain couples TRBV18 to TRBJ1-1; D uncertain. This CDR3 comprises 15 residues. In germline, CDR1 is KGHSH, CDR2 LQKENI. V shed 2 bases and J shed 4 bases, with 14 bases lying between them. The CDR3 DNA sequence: TGTGCCAGCTCACCAACGGTCGGGATGGGCACTGAAGCTTTCTTT. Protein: CASSPTVGMGTEAFF.

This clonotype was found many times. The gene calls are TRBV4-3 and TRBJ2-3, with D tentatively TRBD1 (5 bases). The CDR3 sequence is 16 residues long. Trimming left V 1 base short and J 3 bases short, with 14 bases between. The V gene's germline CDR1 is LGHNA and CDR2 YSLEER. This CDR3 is CASSQGWGRMTDTQYF. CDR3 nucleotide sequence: TGCGCCAGCAGCCAAGGATGGGGCCGGATGACAGATACGCAGTATTTT.

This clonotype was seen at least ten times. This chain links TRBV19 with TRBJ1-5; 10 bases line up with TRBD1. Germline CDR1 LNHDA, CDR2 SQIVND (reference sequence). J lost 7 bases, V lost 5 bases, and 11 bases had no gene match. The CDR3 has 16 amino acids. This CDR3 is CASSAQPGQGRQPQHF. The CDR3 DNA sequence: TGTGCCAGTAGTGCTCAACCGGGACAGGGGAGACAGCCCCAGCATTTT.

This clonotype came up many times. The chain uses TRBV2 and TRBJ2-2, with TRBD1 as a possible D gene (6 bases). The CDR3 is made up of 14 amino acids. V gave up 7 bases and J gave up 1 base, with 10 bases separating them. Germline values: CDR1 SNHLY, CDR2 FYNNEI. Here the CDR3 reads CASTMTGNTGELFF. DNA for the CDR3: TGTGCCAGCACCATGACAGGGAACACCGGGGAGCTGTTTTTT.

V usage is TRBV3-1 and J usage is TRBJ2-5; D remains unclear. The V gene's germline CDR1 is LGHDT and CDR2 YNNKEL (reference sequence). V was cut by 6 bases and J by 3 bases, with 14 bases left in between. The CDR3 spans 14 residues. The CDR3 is CASSRSSTKETQYF. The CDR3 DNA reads TGTGCCAGCAGTCGTTCGAGTACCAAAGAGACCCAGTACTTC.

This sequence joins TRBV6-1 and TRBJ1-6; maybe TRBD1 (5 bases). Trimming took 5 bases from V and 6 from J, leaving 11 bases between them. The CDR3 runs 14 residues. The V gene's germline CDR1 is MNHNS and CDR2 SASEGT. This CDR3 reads CASSFRDLNSPLHF. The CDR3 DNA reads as TGTGCCAGCAGTTTCCGGGACCTTAATTCACCCCTCCACTTT.

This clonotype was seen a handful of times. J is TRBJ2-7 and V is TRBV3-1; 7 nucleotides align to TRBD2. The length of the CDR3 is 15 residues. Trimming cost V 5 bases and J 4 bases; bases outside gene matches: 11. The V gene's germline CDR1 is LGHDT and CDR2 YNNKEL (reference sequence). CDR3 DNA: TGTGCCAGCAGCTCAACAAGCGGGAATGTTTACGAGCAGTACTTC. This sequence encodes CASSSTSGNVYEQYF.

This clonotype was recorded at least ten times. This CDR3 is CASSPTRLYEQYF. Here the CDR3 DNA reads TGTGCCAGCTCACCTACGAGACTTTACGAGCAGTACTTC. This sequence joins TRBV18 and TRBJ2-7; D call uncertain. The CDR3 totals 13 residues. The V end lost 3 bases, the J end lost 4 bases, and 10 bases lay between the germline ends. CDR1 and CDR2 from the germline V gene are KGHSH and LQKENI.

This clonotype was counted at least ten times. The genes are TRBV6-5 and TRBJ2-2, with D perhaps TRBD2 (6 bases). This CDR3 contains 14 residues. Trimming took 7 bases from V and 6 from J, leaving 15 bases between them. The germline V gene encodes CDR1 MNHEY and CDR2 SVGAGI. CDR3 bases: TGTGCCAGCACCCCCGCGGGGCTATCCGGGGAGCTGTTTTTT. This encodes CASTPAGLSGELFF.